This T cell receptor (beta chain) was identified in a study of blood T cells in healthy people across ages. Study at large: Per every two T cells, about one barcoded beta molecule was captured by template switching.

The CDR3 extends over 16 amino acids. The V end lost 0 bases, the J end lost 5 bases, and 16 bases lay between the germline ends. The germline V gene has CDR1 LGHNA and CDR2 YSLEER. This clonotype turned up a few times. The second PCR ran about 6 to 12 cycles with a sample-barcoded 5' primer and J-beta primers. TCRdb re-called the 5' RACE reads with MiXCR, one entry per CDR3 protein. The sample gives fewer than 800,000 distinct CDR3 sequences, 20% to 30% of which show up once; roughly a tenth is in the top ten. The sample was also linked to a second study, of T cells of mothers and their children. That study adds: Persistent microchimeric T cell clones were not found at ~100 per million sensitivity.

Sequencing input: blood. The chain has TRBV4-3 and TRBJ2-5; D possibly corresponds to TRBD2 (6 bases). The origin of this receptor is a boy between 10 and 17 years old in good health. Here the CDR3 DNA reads TGCGCCAGCAGCCAAGATCTCCGGCGGGGTGGGGAGACCCAGTACTTC. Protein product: CASSQDLRRGGETQYF.